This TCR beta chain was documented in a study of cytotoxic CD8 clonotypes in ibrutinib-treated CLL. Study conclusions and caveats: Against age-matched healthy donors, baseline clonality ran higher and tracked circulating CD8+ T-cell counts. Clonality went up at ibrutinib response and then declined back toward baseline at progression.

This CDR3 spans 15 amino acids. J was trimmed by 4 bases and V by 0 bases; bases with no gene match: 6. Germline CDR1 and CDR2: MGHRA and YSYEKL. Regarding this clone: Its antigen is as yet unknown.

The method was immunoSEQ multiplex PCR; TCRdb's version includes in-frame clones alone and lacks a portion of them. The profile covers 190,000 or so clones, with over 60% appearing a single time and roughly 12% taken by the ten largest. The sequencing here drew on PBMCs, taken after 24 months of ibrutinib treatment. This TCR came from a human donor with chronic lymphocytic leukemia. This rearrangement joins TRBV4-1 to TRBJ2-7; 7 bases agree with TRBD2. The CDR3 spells CASSQELAAAYEQYF. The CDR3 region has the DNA TGCGCCAGCAGCCAAGAGCTAGCGGCCGCATACGAGCAGTACTTC.